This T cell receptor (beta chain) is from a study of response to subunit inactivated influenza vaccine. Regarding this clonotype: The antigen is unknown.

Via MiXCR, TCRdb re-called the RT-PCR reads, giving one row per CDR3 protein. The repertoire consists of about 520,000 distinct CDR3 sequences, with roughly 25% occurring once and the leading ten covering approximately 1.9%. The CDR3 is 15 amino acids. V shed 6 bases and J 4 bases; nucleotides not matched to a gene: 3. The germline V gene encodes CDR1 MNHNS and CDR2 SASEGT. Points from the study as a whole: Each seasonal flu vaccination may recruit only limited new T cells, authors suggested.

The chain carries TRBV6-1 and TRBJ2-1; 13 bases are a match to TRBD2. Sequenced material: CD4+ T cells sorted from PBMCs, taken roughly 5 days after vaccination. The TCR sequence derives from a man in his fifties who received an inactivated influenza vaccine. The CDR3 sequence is CASRLAGGIYNEQFF. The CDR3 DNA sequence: TGTGCCAGCAGACTAGCGGGAGGGATTTACAATGAGCAGTTCTTC.